The rows below give T cell receptor beta chains drawn from one sample of a study of CD8+CD57+ T cells in acquired aplastic anemia. From the reads, TCRdb called clonotypes with MiXCR, one entry per CDR3 protein. The repertoire holds around 500,000 distinct CDR3 sequences, with approximately 32% as singletons. Sequenced: sorted CD4+, CD8+, or CD8+CD57+ T cells (not recorded which) from PBMCs. These receptors were obtained from a human donor with aplastic anemia. Each CDR3 is given with its conserved first and last residue. D genes are given only for firm matches. The size of a clone is reported for some rows only, either as once, few or many, or as a class for expanded clones.

TRBJ1-2 - TRBV4-1 - CASSQGQGPGTYTF TGCGCCAGCAGCCAAGGTCAGGGCCCAGGAACCTACACCTTC
TRBJ2-7 - TRBV7-3 TRBD2 CASSLSGHLAGGPYEQYF TGTGCCAGCAGCTTAAGCGGGCACCTAGCGGGGGGCCCCTACGAGCAGTACTTC
TRBJ1-2 - TRBV10-3 - CAISEIGGYGYTF TGTGCCATCAGTGAGATCGGGGGCTATGGCTACACCTTC
TRBJ1-5 - TRBV30 - CALKESGRQPQHF TGTGCCTTAAAGGAGTCCGGACGTCAGCCCCAGCATTTT
TRBJ1-1 many TRBV10-1 TRBD1 CASSKTGVRNTEAFF TGCGCCAGCAGTAAAACAGGGGTACGAAACACTGAAGCTTTCTTT
TRBJ1-1 few TRBV11-1 - CASSRLGKGLNTEAFF TGTGCCAGCAGCCGCCTGGGGAAGGGCTTGAACACTGAAGCTTTCTTT
TRBJ1-1 - TRBV25-1 - CASSQDSMGPNTEAFF TGTGCCAGCAGCCAAGATTCAATGGGCCCGAACACTGAAGCTTTCTTT
TRBJ1-1 - TRBV12-3/TRBV12-4 - CASSTQENTEAFF TGTGCCAGCAGTACCCAGGAGAACACTGAAGCTTTCTTT
TRBJ2-1 few TRBV11-3 TRBD1 CASSGQVKREQFF TGTGCCAGCAGCGGACAGGTTAAGCGGGAGCAGTTCTTC
TRBJ1-2 - TRBV5-1 - CASSWKGGDGYTF TGCGCCAGCAGCTGGAAGGGTGGTGATGGCTACACCTTC
TRBJ2-1 - TRBV12-3/TRBV12-4 TRBD2 CASRTSGPGEQFF TGTGCCAGTAGGACTAGCGGCCCAGGTGAGCAGTTCTTC
TRBJ2-7 - TRBV15 TRBD2 CATSRDISGLAGYEQYF TGTGCCACCAGCAGAGATATAAGTGGACTAGCCGGCTACGAGCAGTACTTC
TRBJ2-3 - TRBV6-5 TRBD2 CASSLRLAGTDTQYF TGTGCCAGCAGTTTACGGCTAGCGGGCACAGATACGCAGTATTTT
TRBJ1-1 - TRBV5-1 TRBD1 CASSLETGTNTEAFF TGCGCCAGCAGCTTAGAGACAGGGACGAACACTGAGGCTTTCTTT
TRBJ1-2 many TRBV7-9 - CASGGGGYGYTF TGTGCCAGCGGGGGAGGGGGCTATGGCTACACCTTC
TRBJ1-6 many TRBV20-1 - CSARSVSYNSPLHF TGCAGTGCTAGAAGCGTGTCCTATAATTCACCCCTCCACTTT
TRBJ1-5 - TRBV11-2 - CASSARWSGRLMNQPQHF TGTGCCAGCAGCGCCCGGTGGTCAGGGCGTTTAATGAATCAGCCCCAGCATTTT
TRBJ1-1 many TRBV29-1 - CSVVVGRTTEAFF TGCAGTGTCGTCGTGGGGCGAACAACTGAAGCTTTCTTT
TRBJ1-1 few TRBV2 - CASSELTGTEGKAFF TGTGCCAGCAGTGAATTAACGGGGACGGAGGGGAAAGCTTTCTTT
TRBJ2-2 - TRBV24-1 TRBD2 CATKAGGGGELFF TGTGCCACCAAAGCCGGGGGGGGCGGGGAGCTGTTTTTT
TRBJ1-3 - TRBV4-2 - CASSQEGNPSSGNTIYF TGTGCCAGCAGCCAAGAAGGAAACCCGAGCTCTGGAAACACCATATATTTT
TRBJ2-7 many TRBV25-1 - CASSEYPSEQYF TGTGCCAGCAGTGAATATCCCAGCGAGCAGTACTTC
TRBJ1-2 many TRBV7-8 TRBD1 CASSILTGVGYTF TGTGCCAGCAGCATCCTAACAGGGGTAGGCTACACCTTC
TRBJ2-7 once TRBV15 - CATSRQQGGERYF TGTGCCACCAGCAGACAACAGGGTGGCGAGCGGTACTTC
TRBJ1-2 - TRBV2 TRBD1 CASSFPGTATYGYTF TGTGCCAGCAGTTTTCCCGGGACAGCTACCTATGGCTACACCTTC
TRBJ1-2 - TRBV7-9 TRBD1 CASSLLTGGANGYTF TGTGCCAGCAGTTTACTCACAGGGGGCGCGAATGGCTACACCTTC
TRBJ1-3 - TRBV19 - CAWRSRGALSGNTIYF TGTGCCTGGAGGTCTCGTGGGGCACTCTCTGGAAACACCATATATTTT
TRBJ2-1 many TRBV29-1 - CSVDRGAIFGNEQFF TGCAGCGTTGACAGGGGGGCTATTTTTGGCAATGAGCAGTTCTTC
TRBJ1-2 few TRBV12-5 TRBD1 CASGSRGTGGIGGYTF TGTGCTAGTGGCTCCCGGGGGACAGGTGGGATCGGTGGCTACACCTTC
TRBJ1-5 many TRBV14 - CASSQGSDQPQHF TGTGCCAGCAGCCAAGGTTCCGATCAGCCCCAGCATTTT
TRBJ2-7 many TRBV20-1 - CSILGTYEQYF TGCAGCATTCTCGGGACCTACGAGCAGTACTTC
TRBJ2-7 - TRBV20-1 - CSARARGPGHGTYEQYF TGCAGTGCTAGAGCCAGGGGACCGGGACATGGAACCTACGAGCAGTACTTC
TRBJ2-6 - TRBV7-9 - CASSLAVSGANVLTF TGTGCCAGCAGCTTAGCAGTCTCTGGGGCCAACGTCCTGACTTTC
TRBJ1-1 - TRBV5-1 - CASSPSADTEAFF TGCGCCAGCAGCCCTTCTGCAGACACTGAAGCTTTCTTT
TRBJ2-7 - TRBV5-1 - CASSLRPLGYEQCF TGCGCCAGCAGCTTGAGACCGTTAGGGTACGAGCAGTGCTTC
TRBJ1-5 - TRBV4-1 - CASSHGTDYQPQHF TGCGCCAGCAGCCACGGGACGGACTATCAGCCCCAGCATTTT
TRBJ2-7 many TRBV19 - CASSGTREHEQYF TGTGCCAGTAGTGGGACTCGAGAGCACGAGCAGTACTTC
TRBJ2-6 - TRBV11-2 - CASSPTQTGPGANVLTF TGTGCCAGCAGCCCGACCCAAACAGGGCCTGGGGCCAACGTCCTGACTTTC
TRBJ2-2 many TRBV7-7 - CASSLRATGELFF TGTGCTAGCAGCTTAAGAGCCACCGGGGAGCTGTTTTTT
TRBJ2-3 - TRBV2 TRBD2 CASSERWTSGNPPDTQYF TGTGCCAGCAGTGAACGTTGGACTAGCGGGAATCCCCCAGATACGCAGTATTTT
TRBJ1-1 few TRBV11-3 TRBD1 CASSPTGQGPEAFF TGTGCCAGCAGCCCCACTGGACAGGGCCCTGAAGCTTTCTTT
TRBJ1-2 - TRBV20-1 - CSGRQINYGYTF TGCAGTGGACGACAGATCAACTATGGCTACACCTTC
TRBJ2-7 once TRBV2 TRBD2 CASSGNSGGAYEQYF TGTGCCAGCTCCGGGAACAGCGGGGGGGCCTACGAGCAGTACTTC
TRBJ2-7 many TRBV20-1 - CSARDPRTSYEQYF TGCAGTGCTAGAGATCCCAGGACCTCCTACGAGCAGTACTTC
TRBJ2-2 - TRBV24-1 - CATSDAGPFHGELFF TGTGCCACCAGTGATGCGGGGCCTTTCCACGGGGAGCTGTTTTTT
TRBJ1-1 many TRBV7-8 - CASSPAGPNTEAFF TGTGCCAGCAGCCCCGCGGGACCGAACACTGAAGCTTTCTTT
TRBJ1-2 many TRBV19 - CASSSEQGYYGYTF TGTGCCAGTAGTTCTGAACAGGGTTACTATGGCTACACCTTC
TRBJ1-6 many TRBV19 - CASMGREFSPLHF TGTGCCAGTATGGGCAGGGAATTTTCACCCCTCCACTTT
TRBJ1-3 - TRBV7-6 - CASSLFDSSSGNTIYF TGTGCCAGCAGCCTATTTGATAGCAGCTCTGGAAACACCATATATTTT
TRBJ2-7 many TRBV19 - CASHPVGLPYEQYF TGTGCCAGTCATCCCGTGGGTCTTCCCTACGAGCAGTACTTC
TRBJ2-7 many TRBV19 TRBD1 CASRLTGTAGSFEQYF TGTGCCAGTAGGCTAACCGGGACAGCCGGATCGTTCGAGCAGTACTTC